This TCR beta chain is drawn from a study of blood T cell repertoires in COVID-19. About the research overall: T cells, B-cell-depleted T cells, or PBMCs supplied cDNA or gDNA.

CDR3 size: 14 residues. The V end lost 0 bases, the J end lost 4 bases, and 7 bases lay between the germline ends. Germline assignment: CDR1 LGHDT and CDR2 YNNKEL (reference sequence). Sequencing was performed with immunoSEQ multiplex PCR; in TCRdb, only in-frame clones are kept and a portion is missing. The sample has 190,000 or so clones; 65% to 85% are singletons. This clone was picked up a small number of times. Each recovered donor of Cohort 3 presented with two negative PCRs, clearance, or symptom resolution. The source material was PBMCs or T cells enriched from blood (not recorded which). The rearrangement joins TRBV3-1 (or the pseudogene TRBV3-2) to TRBJ1-5, with D hard to call. This TCR was recovered from a man aged 35 to 55 who had recovered from COVID-19. CDR3: CASSQDSGNQPQHF. In DNA form, the CDR3 reads TGTGCCAGCAGCCAAGATTCAGGTAATCAGCCCCAGCATTTT.